The next 8 T cell receptor beta chains were all read from a single sample in a study of blood T cell repertoires in COVID-19. The repertoire was sequenced with immunoSEQ multiplex PCR; TCRdb's copy has only in-frame clones and lacks some. The sample shows 250,000 to 300,000 clones, around 90% of them seen only once. What was sequenced was peripheral blood. These receptors came from a woman aged 45-65 years who had recovered from COVID-19.

CDR3 protein: CASSLAGLAGSSYNEQFF. CDR3 in DNA: TGTGCCAGCAGCTTAGCGGGACTAGCGGGGAGCTCCTACAATGAGCAGTTCTTC. V usage is TRBV7-9 and J usage is TRBJ2-1; 13 nucleotides match TRBD2. V lost 0 bases and J lost 0; bases outside the gene matches: 2. Looked up from germline, CDR1 is SEHNR and CDR2 is FQNEAQ (reference sequence). The CDR3 consists of 18 residues.

This clone was observed a few times. V gene TRBV7-9 combines with J gene TRBJ2-3; no clear D. The V end was cut by 7 bases, the J end by 1 base, with 15 bases between. This CDR3 comprises 15 residues. In germline, CDR1 is SEHNR, CDR2 FQNEAQ (reference sequence). CDR3 sequence: CASNLNSTRTDTQYF. DNA for the CDR3: TGTGCCAGCAACCTAAACTCCACCCGCACAGATACGCAGTATTTT.

The J gene is TRBJ2-7, the V gene TRBV11-2, with 8 bases matching TRBD2. Losses at the gene ends were 7 bases for V and 5 bases for J; bases not matched to a gene: 10. Germline V CDR1 and CDR2: SGHAT, FQNNGV. This CDR3 is 14 amino acids long. CDR3 amino acids: CASNFGGVRNEQYF. CDR3 DNA: TGTGCCAGCAACTTCGGGGGGGTAAGGAACGAGCAGTACTTC.

The rearrangement links TRBV9 to TRBJ1-3; possible D gene TRBD1, 6 bases. This CDR3 is built from 15 residues. Germline CDR1 SGDLS, CDR2 YYNGEE. The V gene lost 4 bases and the J gene lost 7 bases, with 18 bases spanning the gap. The CDR3: CASSKTGAEGNTIYF. CDR3 coding DNA: TGTGCCAGCAGCAAGACAGGAGCCGAGGGTAACACCATATATTTT.

At least ten counts were recorded for this clone. The chain employs TRBV7-9 and TRBJ1-6; D possibly corresponds to TRBD1 (5 bases). V was cut by 1 base and J by 6 bases, with 10 bases left in between. The germline gives CDR1 SEHNR, CDR2 FQNEAQ (reference sequence). This CDR3 has 15 amino acids. CDR3 nucleotide sequence: TGTGCCAGCAGCTTAGTATCAGGGTTTAATTCACCCCTCCACTTT. It translates to CASSLVSGFNSPLHF.

The gene calls are TRBV5-1 and TRBJ2-1; maybe TRBD1 (5 bases). Deletions cut 5 bases from V and 7 bases from J, with 13 bases between. Germline assignment: CDR1 SGHRS and CDR2 YFSETQ. There are 13 residues in the CDR3. The CDR3 DNA reads TGCGCCAGCAGTCTCAGGGTAAGGAATGAGCAGTTCTTC. Encoded protein: CASSLRVRNEQFF.

The CDR3 is CASRPWGRGFGTGANVLTF. CDR3 DNA sequence: TGTGCCAGCAGGCCATGGGGCAGGGGTTTTGGCACTGGGGCCAACGTCCTGACTTTC. The chain employs TRBV11-2 and TRBJ2-6; D is perhaps TRBD1 (6 bases). The V end was cut by 6 bases, the J end by 2 bases, with 23 bases between. This CDR3 has 19 amino acids. The germline V gene encodes CDR1 SGHAT and CDR2 FQNNGV.

The J gene is TRBJ1-3, the V gene TRBV29-1; D not certain. The CDR3 contains 13 residues. Germline CDR1 SQVTM, CDR2 ANQGSEA. V lost 0 bases to trimming and J lost 0 bases, with 3 bases between them. In DNA form, the CDR3 reads TGCAGCGTTGAAGACAGCTCTGGAAACACCATATATTTT. Protein product: CSVEDSSGNTIYF.